This T cell receptor (beta chain) was recovered during a study of T cells expressing NK-cell markers. Study-level information: Among the eight sequenced donors, seven tested HCMV-seropositive and one tested seronegative.

Germline-derived CDR1 and CDR2 are MGHRA and YSYEKL. The CDR3 runs to 17 residues. Following a re-call of the 5' RACE reads, TCRdb has one entry per CDR3 protein and lacks DNA. This repertoire includes under 600,000 distinct CDR3 sequences. The genes are TRBV4-1 and TRBJ2-1; TCRdb lists TRBD2, though no DNA is available to test this call. The sample was blood T cells: a sorted CD56 or NKG2C T cell subset, CD4+ or CD8+ T cells, or bulk PBMC T cells (not recorded which). The clonotype comes from a woman between 45 and 60 years old in good health. The CDR3 spells CASSQGRSSGRGNEQFF.